One and the same sample provided the 27 T cell receptor beta chains below, sequenced in a study of tumor-infiltrating lymphocytes in primary liver carcinoma (dated by TCRdb to about 2017). The data were produced on an Illumina HiSeq 2500. TCRbeta-specific cDNA was reverse-transcribed from 500 ng total RNA using a constant-region primer and ProtoScript II reverse transcriptase. TCRbeta libraries were built with three nested multiplex PCR rounds, a slightly modified ARM-PCR procedure. Multiplex TRBV1-TRBV30 forward primers and a Cbeta reverse primer were used in the first two PCR rounds, each of which was run for around 9 cycles. Through fastp at Q25 and MiXCR, TCRdb rebuilt clones from the public reads, retaining in-frame beta chains. Each record represents a unique CDR3 protein, reported with the most common genes and DNA among its rows. Within this sample are around 190,000 distinct CDR3 sequences, with over 80% of them counted one time only. 15% to 20% of the sample goes to the ten largest clones.

Total RNA and DNA were co-extracted from about 19-30 mg of bulk tissue with the AllPrep DNA/RNA mini kit, without cell sorting. The sequencing sample was made of tumor tissue from primary liver carcinoma. These receptors were taken from a man between 40 and 49 years old with primary liver carcinoma and hepatitis B virus infection.

Comment on this clonotype: The junction differs from germline at one of its ends, possibly a read error. V is TRBV4-1 and J is TRBJ1-2; D unresolved. This CDR3 contains 16 residues. Germline CDR1 and CDR2: MGHRA and YSYEKL. The DNA of the CDR3 is TGCGCCAGCAGCCAAGTCTCGACGGTGAATCTCTATGGCTACGCCTTC. Protein sequence: CASSQVSTVNLYGYAF.

Concerning this clonotype itself: At one of its ends the junction is not consistent with the germline gene, which may arise from a read error. The V and J genes are TRBV6-2 or TRBV6-3 and TRBJ2-5; TRBD2 matches 13 bases. Germline values: CDR1 MNHEY, CDR2 SVGEGT. The CDR3 is 15 residues long. CDR3 nucleotide sequence: TGTGCCTGCAGTTGGACTAGCGGGAGTGGAGAGGCCCAGTACTTC. It encodes CACSWTSGSGEAQYF.

This clonotype was counted a single time. Its ends do not fully match the called genes, so a read error is possible. The chain joins TRBV6-6 to TRBJ2-5; TRBD2 matches 8 bases. The CDR3 contains 15 residues. Germline V gene lookup returns CDR1 MNHNY and CDR2 SVGAGI (reference sequence). The CDR3 loop reads CASNYASSGHETQYF. The CDR3 DNA reads as TGTGCCAGCAATTACGCGTCTAGCGGGCATGAGACCCAGTACTTC.

As to this clonotype: Given the absence of the conserved phenylalanine or tryptophan at the CDR3 end, a read error is likely. The chain is built from TRBV7-9 and TRBJ2-3; 10 bases are a match to TRBD2. Germline assignment: CDR1 SEHNR and CDR2 FQNEAQ (reference sequence). The CDR3 is 18 residues long. The V segment lost 7 bases and the J segment 1 base; nucleotides outside the gene matches: 14. In DNA form, the CDR3 reads TGTGCCAGCAACTCGCTAGCGGGAGCGGTAAGAGGCACAGATACGCAGTATTCT. Residues: CASNSLAGAVRGTDTQYS.

Comment on this clonotype: Germline is not matched at one junction end, which may reflect a read error. CDR3 sequence reads: CNAKDGASLYEQYF. The CDR3 nucleotides read TGCAATGCCAAAGACGGGGCTTCCCTCTACGAGCAATACTTC. This chain joins TRBV20-1 and TRBJ2-7; D is perhaps TRBD1 or TRBD2 (5 bases each). CDR1 is DFQATT and CDR2 is SNEGSKA in the germline V gene (reference sequence). CDR3 length equals 14 residues.

With regard to this clonotype: Germline is not matched at one junction end, which may reflect a read error. The rearrangement links TRBV4-3 to TRBJ2-3, with 9 bases lining up with TRBD2. The germline V gene encodes CDR1 LGHNA and CDR2 YSLEER. The CDR3 has 16 amino acids. DNA for the CDR3: TGCGCCAACAGCCAGTGGACTAGCGTGACCACAGATACGCAGTATTTT. Protein product: CANSQWTSVTTDTQYF.

A remark on this clonotype: A read error is possible here, since a much larger clone lies one base away. V gene TRBV28 combines with J gene TRBJ2-4; unclear D gene. The germline CDR1 and CDR2 sequences are MDHEN and SYDVKM. Trimming took off 7 bases at V and 0 bases at J, with 16 bases between the two ends. This CDR3 is 16 amino acids long. The CDR3 bases are TGTGCCAGCAATACCCCCGTATTACTAGCCAAAAACATTCAGTACTTC. Translated: CASNTPVLLAKNIQYF.

As for this clonotype: One junction end disagrees with the germline gene, perhaps due to a read error. V usage is TRBV6-1 and J usage is TRBJ2-2; tentatively, D is TRBD1 (6 bases). Germline CDR1 is MNHNS and CDR2 is SASEGT. CDR3 length: 14 amino acids. The CDR3 DNA reads as TGTGCCAGTAACCCCCGAGGGACAATAGTGGAGGTGTTTTTT. Amino acids: CASNPRGTIVEVFF.

With respect to this clonotype: A single base separates this from a much larger clone, so it may be a read error. This chain links TRBV28 with TRBJ1-2; TRBD1 matches 7 bases. Germline V gene data show CDR1 as MDHEN and CDR2 as SYDVKM. CDR3 length: 16 amino acids. Trimming took 9 bases from V and 6 from J; bases not matched to a gene: 19. The CDR3 sequence: CARSPLRDREMDGYTF. The DNA of the CDR3 is TGTGCCAGGAGTCCCTTAAGAGACAGGGAGATGGATGGCTACACCTTC.

A remark on this clonotype: At one end the junction does not follow the germline gene, possibly because of a read error. This chain connects TRBV5-5 to TRBJ2-3; D not certain. CDR3 size: 15 residues. From germline, CDR1 is SGHKS and CDR2 YYEKEE (reference sequence). CDR3 sequence (DNA): TGTGCCAGCAGCTTGGGGAGTAACGGAACAGATATGCAGTATTTT. It yields the protein CASSLGSNGTDMQYF.

This clonotype occurred many times. The chain uses TRBV4-3 and TRBJ2-5, with D possibly matching TRBD2 (6 bases). Trimming removed 0 bases from V and 2 bases from J, with 13 bases in between. The CDR3 is 16 amino acids. Germline CDR1 reads LGHNA; CDR2 reads YSLEER. The DNA of the CDR3 is TGCGCCAGCAGCCAAGAATGGCTAGCGAGACAAGAGACCCAGTACTTC. Amino acid sequence: CASSQEWLARQETQYF.

As to this clonotype: At one end the junction does not follow the germline gene, possibly because of a read error. V and J are TRBV11-2 and TRBJ2-3, with D perhaps matching TRBD1 (6 bases). This CDR3 contains 16 residues. The germline CDR1 and CDR2 sequences are SGHAT and FQNNGV. Here the CDR3 DNA reads TGTGTCAGCAGCAAAAGAAGTACAGGGAACGCAGATACACAGTATTTT. It codes for CVSSKRSTGNADTQYF.

Remarks on this clonotype: The germline gene is not matched at one end of the junction; a read error may be the cause. The chain couples TRBV4-1 to TRBJ1-2; D is ambiguous. Germline CDR1 is MGHRA and CDR2 is YSYEKL. The CDR3 has 14 amino acids. The CDR3 nucleotides read TGCGCAAGCAGCCATCAGGACGGGAACTATAGCTACACCTTC. This codes for CASSHQDGNYSYTF.

This clonotype was observed a single time. Relative to the germline gene, one junction end is altered; a read error may explain this. The gene calls are TRBV4-1 and TRBJ1-4; 9 bases are a match to TRBD1. Germline-derived CDR1 and CDR2 are MGHRA and YSYEKL. The CDR3 spans 18 residues. CDR3 DNA sequence: TGTGTCAGCAGCCAAGCGGCGGGACAGGGTGCAACTAATGAAAAACTGTTTTTT. Its translation is CVSSQAAGQGATNEKLFF.

Remarks on this clonotype: Because the CDR3 is missing its conserved closing phenylalanine or tryptophan, this is likely a read error. V usage is TRBV6-2 or TRBV6-3 and J usage is TRBJ2-5, with TRBD2 identical over 9 bases. Losses at the gene ends were 9 bases for V and 4 bases for J; bases not matched to a gene: 18. The CDR3 totals 17 residues. Germline V gives CDR1 MNHEY, CDR2 SVGEGT. The CDR3 is CASRYGSAGGRGETQYL. In DNA form, the CDR3 reads TGTGCCAGTAGATATGGTTCAGCGGGAGGACGGGGAGAGACCCAGTACTTA.

A remark on this clonotype: This is likely a read error, given that the CDR3 carries no conserved phenylalanine or tryptophan at its end. The CDR3 sequence: CASSPGLVGTGTQYL. The CDR3 DNA reads TGTGCCAGCAGCCCAGGACTAGTGGGAACAGGTACACAGTATCTT. V is TRBV6-5 and J is TRBJ2-3; 7 bases line up with TRBD2. The junction had 18 bases not matched to a gene; V was cut back by 6 bases and J by 12 bases. The CDR3 is 15 amino acids. The germline CDR1 and CDR2 sequences are MNHEY and SVGAGI.

V is TRBV29-1 and J is TRBJ1-3; D not certain. The CDR3 is 14 amino acids. V was pared by 5 bases and J by 4 bases, with 15 bases between. CDR1 is SQVTM and CDR2 is ANQGSEA in the germline V gene. In DNA, the CDR3 is TGCAGCGTTCCTCTAGAGCACTCCGGAAACACCATATATTTT. This gives the protein CSVPLEHSGNTIYF.

V and J are TRBV4-3 and TRBJ1-6; 9 bases agree with TRBD1. Germline V gene sequence: CDR1 LGHNA, CDR2 YSLEER. Trimming cost V 7 bases and J 7 bases; bases outside gene matches: 11. The CDR3 extends over 16 amino acids. This CDR3 reads CASNCWDRERNSPLHF. CDR3 bases: TGCGCCAGCAACTGCTGGGACAGGGAAAGGAATTCACCCCTCCACTTT.

As for this clonotype: One end of the junction does not line up with germline, which may come from a read error. CDR3 residues: CTSSLAASLEETQYF. The CDR3, as DNA: TGCACCAGCAGCTTGGCGGCTAGCTTGGAAGAGACCCAGTACTTC. The chain combines TRBV5-1 with TRBJ2-5; D might be TRBD2 (5 bases). CDR3 length: 15 amino acids. CDR1 and CDR2 from the germline V gene are SGHRS and YFSETQ.

To note about this clonotype: The conserved phenylalanine or tryptophan is not found at the CDR3 terminus, so this likely reflects a read error. The chain carries TRBV12-3 or TRBV12-4 and TRBJ2-1; TRBD1 is a possible D gene (6 bases). V gave up 5 bases and J gave up 7 bases, with 15 bases separating them. The CDR3 contains 14 residues. The CDR3 region is CASSPQGQRNEQFL. The CDR3 DNA follows: TGTGCCAGCAGTCCCCAGGGGCAGCGGAATGAGCAGTTCCTC.

Turning to this clonotype: At one end the junction does not follow the germline gene, possibly because of a read error. The chain joins TRBV29-1 to TRBJ2-7; D might be TRBD2 (5 bases). The CDR3 extends over 12 amino acids. Germline V gene data show CDR1 as SQVTM and CDR2 as ANQGSEA. CDR3 amino acids: CSVESAYYEQYF. The CDR3 nucleotides read TGTAGCGTTGAGTCCGCATATTACGAGCAGTACTTC.

This clonotype was seen many times. The chain joins TRBV5-1 to TRBJ2-1; TRBD1 matches at 10 bases. The CDR3 is made up of 16 amino acids. CDR1 SGHRS and CDR2 YFSETQ come from the germline V gene. With 2 bases clipped from V and 3 bases from J, the junction kept 5 bases outside the gene matches. Here the CDR3 DNA reads TGCGCCAGCAGCTTTTTAGGACAGGGGGACTACAATGAGCAGTTCTTC. It is translated as CASSFLGQGDYNEQFF.

The chain has TRBV11-2 and TRBJ2-7; 9 bases agree with TRBD1. Trimming took 4 bases from V and 7 from J; bases not matched to a gene: 11. This CDR3 spans 15 amino acids. The germline V gene has CDR1 SGHAT and CDR2 FQNNGV. The CDR3 DNA reads as TGTGCCAGCAGCTCACGATGGACAGGGGAACAAGAGCAGTACTTC. Translation: CASSSRWTGEQEQYF. The whole variable domain, remainder taken from reference TRBV11-2 and TRBJ2-7, is EAGVAQSPRYKIIEKRQSVAFWCNPISGHATLYWYQQILGQGPKLLIQFQNNGVVDDSQLPKDRFSAERLKGVDSTLKIQPAKLEDSAVYLCASSSRWTGEQEQYFGPGTRLTVT.

In regard to this clonotype: The germline gene is not matched at one end of the junction; a read error may be the cause. The chain uses TRBV29-1 and TRBJ2-7; the D gene is possibly TRBD1 (6 bases). The CDR3 is made up of 15 amino acids. Germline loops: CDR1 SQVTM, CDR2 ANQGSEA. The CDR3 loop reads CGVARGQRGRYEQYF. The CDR3, as DNA: TGCGGCGTCGCACGCGGACAGAGGGGCAGGTACGAGCAGTACTTC.

As regards this clonotype: The junction does not match germline at one end; this may be a read error. This chain joins TRBV4-3 and TRBJ2-5; TRBD2 agrees at 11 bases. The CDR3 is 17 amino acids. CDR1 is LGHNA and CDR2 is YSLEER in the germline V gene. The CDR3 nucleotides read TGCGCCGGCAGCCAAGCGGCTAGCGGGAGGAGTGGTGAGACCCAGTATTTC. Its protein is CAGSQAASGRSGETQYF.

With respect to this clonotype: In this CDR3 the conserved last residue, phenylalanine or tryptophan, is missing, so a read error is likely. The chain has TRBV6-5 and TRBJ2-7; perhaps TRBD1 as D (6 bases). CDR1 and CDR2 (germline): MNHEY, SVGAGI. The CDR3 extends over 14 amino acids. The CDR3 DNA reads as TGTGCCAGCAGCTACTCGGTAGGGGGCTACGAGCAGTACATC. This translates into CASSYSVGGYEQYI.

As regards this clonotype: At one boundary the junction diverges from the germline segment, which might be a read error. The chain has TRBV30 and TRBJ1-4; no firm D call. The CDR3 is 12 amino acids. CDR1 GTSNPN and CDR2 SVGIG come from the germline V gene (reference sequence). The DNA of the CDR3 is TGTACCTGTCAGGATAGAAATGAAAAACCGTTTTTT. This encodes CTCQDRNEKPFF. The entire variable domain, with the rest obtained from reference TRBV30 and TRBJ1-4, is as follows: SQTIHQWPATLVQPVGSPLSLECTVEGTSNPNLYWYRQAAGRGLQLLFYSVGIGQISSEVPQNLSASRPQDRQFILSSKKLLLSDSGFYLCTCQDRNEKPFFGSGTQLSVL.